This entry lists 18 T cell receptor beta chains sequenced from one sample in a study of cytomegalovirus exposure and HLA in healthy donors. The study ran its PCR with 60 Vbeta and 13 Jbeta primers. The method was immunoSEQ multiplex PCR; TCRdb's version includes in-frame clones alone and lacks a portion of them. The table shows approximately 150,000 clones, with roughly 79% occurring only once. Sequencing was carried out using PBMCs. These receptor sequences come from a woman between 18 and 29 years old in good health and CMV-seropositive.

The chain recombines TRBV30 with TRBJ2-5; TRBD1 is a possible D gene (6 bases). The V and J ends lost 5 bases and 0 bases respectively, with 13 bases between them. The germline V gene has CDR1 GTSNPN and CDR2 SVGIG (reference sequence). The CDR3 spans 14 residues. The CDR3 sequence: CAWVGTHDQETQYF. The CDR3 nucleotides are TGTGCCTGGGTGGGGACACACGACCAAGAGACCCAGTACTTC.

The count of this clone is one. The J gene is TRBJ2-3, the V gene TRBV9; 8 bases are a match to TRBD2. Per germline, CDR1 SGDLS and CDR2 YYNGEE. The CDR3 spans 16 residues. Trimming cost V 3 bases and J 3 bases; bases outside gene matches: 9. CDR3 in DNA: TGTGCCAGCAGCGCTCTATCCGGGACTAGTACAGATACGCAGTATTTT. Amino acids: CASSALSGTSTDTQYF.

The chain couples TRBV19 to TRBJ1-1, with D hard to call. CDR3 size: 17 residues. CDR1 is LNHDA and CDR2 is SQIVND in the germline V gene (reference sequence). V lost 4 bases to trimming and J lost 0 bases, with 18 bases between them. The CDR3 nucleotides are TGTGCCAGTAGTAAAAGGCGCGGTTTGAGTTTGAACACTGAAGCTTTCTTT. It encodes CASSKRRGLSLNTEAFF.

The chain employs TRBV7-9 and TRBJ2-3, with 11 bases aligning to TRBD2. Germline values: CDR1 SEHNR, CDR2 FQNEAQ (reference sequence). The CDR3 consists of 16 residues. J lost 6 bases, V lost 0 bases, and 5 bases had no gene match. The chain's CDR3 is CASSLALAGGPDTQYF. The CDR3 nucleotides are TGTGCCAGCAGCTTAGCCCTAGCGGGGGGCCCGGATACGCAGTATTTT.

The genes are TRBV27 and TRBJ2-2; D perhaps matches TRBD2 (5 bases). The CDR3 totals 14 residues. CDR1 and CDR2 (germline): MNHEY, SMNVEV (reference sequence). Trimming left V 2 bases short and J 7 bases short, with 11 bases between. The CDR3 bases are TGTGCCAGCAGTTTAAGGTTCGCGGGCGGGGAGCTGTTTTTT. Encoded protein: CASSLRFAGGELFF.

Only one count was recorded for this clone. The chain carries TRBV27 and TRBJ2-7; TRBD2 aligns across 10 bases. The CDR3 is 15 amino acids. The J segment lost 2 bases and the V segment lost 5 bases, leaving 6 bases of the junction unmatched. The V gene's germline CDR1 is MNHEY and CDR2 SMNVEV (reference sequence). CDR3 DNA: TGTGCCAGCAGTAGGGCAGCGGGGGGGACCTACGAGCAGTACTTC. Translating gives CASSRAAGGTYEQYF.

As to this clone: Germline is not matched at one junction end, which may reflect a read error. Within the sample, other DNA sequences also encode this same CDR3. The rearrangement joins TRBV5-6 to TRBJ1-6; no reliable D call. CDR3 length equals 15 residues. In germline, CDR1 is SGHDT, CDR2 YYEEEE. The CDR3 region has the DNA TGTGCCAGCAGCTTGGCCACGGGGAATAATTCCCCCCTCCACTTT. This gives the protein CASSLATGNNSPLHF. Full variable domain (remainder filled in from reference TRBV5-6 and TRBJ1-6): DAGVTQSPTHLIKTRGQQVTLRCSPKSGHDTVSWYQQALGQGPQFIFQYYEEEERQRGNFPDRFSGHQFPNYSSELNVNALLLGDSALYLCASSLATGNNSPLHFGNGTRLTVT.

This clone has just a few counts. The chain joins TRBV5-1 to TRBJ2-7; TRBD2 matches 8 bases. Germline V gives CDR1 SGHRS, CDR2 YFSETQ. The V and J ends lost 4 bases and 2 bases, in that order; junction bases with no gene match: 8. This CDR3 is 15 amino acids long. The CDR3 spells CASSQSGGITYEQYF. The DNA of the CDR3 is TGCGCCAGCAGCCAGAGCGGGGGTATTACCTACGAGCAGTACTTC.

The rearrangement joins TRBV19 to TRBJ1-5; TRBD1 agrees at 8 bases. CDR1 and CDR2 from the germline V gene are LNHDA and SQIVND (reference sequence). There are 15 residues in the CDR3. The J segment lost 4 bases and the V segment lost 7 bases, leaving 9 bases of the junction unmatched. The CDR3 DNA follows: TGTGCCAGTACCCCTAGGACAGGGCAGAATCAGCCCCAGCATTTT. Translating it yields CASTPRTGQNQPQHF.

The J gene is TRBJ2-7, the V gene TRBV7-9; no reliable D call. CDR1 and CDR2 from the germline V gene are SEHNR and FQNEAQ (reference sequence). CDR3 length: 13 amino acids. Trimming left V 1 base short and J 7 bases short, with 11 bases between. The chain's CDR3 is CASSLDPYLEQYF. As DNA, the CDR3 is TGTGCCAGCAGCTTAGATCCCTACTTGGAGCAGTACTTC. The full variable domain, rest sourced from reference TRBV7-9 and TRBJ2-7, is DTGVSQNPRHKITKRGQNVTFRCDPISEHNRLYWYRQTLGQGPEFLTYFQNEAQLEKSRLLSDRFSAERPKGSFSTLEIQRTEQGDSAMYLCASSLDPYLEQYFGPGTRLTVT.

The rearrangement uses TRBV7-2 and TRBJ2-5; weak D call: TRBD2 (5 bases). Germline V gene sequence: CDR1 SGHTA, CDR2 FQGNSA. This CDR3 is 16 amino acids long. The ends were cut back, 3 bases at V and 0 bases at J, with 14 bases in the middle. The chain's CDR3 is CASSFPAGAYQETQYF. For the CDR3, the DNA is TGTGCCAGCAGCTTCCCTGCGGGTGCGTACCAAGAGACCCAGTACTTC.

This sequence joins TRBV28 and TRBJ1-6; tentative D call: TRBD1 (5 bases). V dropped 2 bases and J dropped 8 bases, with 10 bases sitting between them. CDR3 size: 14 residues. CDR1 and CDR2 (germline): MDHEN, SYDVKM. The CDR3 loop reads CASSLAGSHSPLHF. The CDR3 DNA sequence: TGTGCCAGCAGTTTAGCAGGGTCTCATTCACCCCTCCACTTT.

The chain joins TRBV9 to TRBJ1-1; a possible D gene is TRBD1 (5 bases). Germline V gene lookup returns CDR1 SGDLS and CDR2 YYNGEE. V lost 2 bases and J lost 5, with 13 bases in between. The CDR3 loop spans 14 amino acids. The CDR3 loop is CASSVSGGKTEAFF. In DNA, the CDR3 is TGTGCCAGCAGCGTTAGTGGGGGGAAAACTGAAGCTTTCTTT.

V is TRBV28 and J is TRBJ1-4, with D possibly being TRBD1 (6 bases). The CDR3 totals 16 residues. V lost 5 bases to trimming and J lost 7 bases, with 20 bases between them. Germline V gives CDR1 MDHEN, CDR2 SYDVKM. CDR3 amino acids: CASSPRGGGAGEKLFF. The CDR3 DNA is TGTGCCAGCAGTCCCCGGGGAGGGGGGGCAGGTGAAAAACTGTTTTTT.

V gene TRBV2 combines with J gene TRBJ2-7; 8 bases map to TRBD1. Germline CDR1 reads SNHLY; CDR2 reads FYNNEI. J gave up 4 bases and V 3 bases, and 8 bases lay outside the gene matches. The CDR3 contains 15 residues. The CDR3 spells CASSEGQAPRYEQYF. Written as DNA, the CDR3 is TGTGCCAGCAGTGAGGGACAGGCTCCCCGTTACGAGCAGTACTTC. The variable domain in full, completed from reference TRBV2 and TRBJ2-7, reads EPEVTQTPSHQVTQMGQEVILRCVPISNHLYFYWYRQILGQKVEFLVSFYNNEISEKSEIFDDQFSVERPDGSNFTLKIRSTKLEDSAMYFCASSEGQAPRYEQYFGPGTRLTVT.

The chain combines TRBV7-9 with TRBJ1-2, with 8 bases lining up with TRBD1. Germline lookup yields CDR1 SEHNR and CDR2 FQNEAQ (reference sequence). V lost 0 bases, J lost 5 bases, and 8 bases stayed unmatched. The CDR3 is 16 amino acids. In DNA, the CDR3 is TGTGCCAGCAGCTTAGCGGTCGGGGACAGGAGGTATGGCTACACCTTC. Its protein is CASSLAVGDRRYGYTF.

The chain is built from TRBV5-6 and TRBJ1-2; TRBD1 aligns across 8 bases. Germline CDR1 SGHDT, CDR2 YYEEEE. The CDR3 is 14 amino acids. V dropped 4 bases and J dropped 4; count of bases not matched to a gene: 6. The CDR3 is CASSPITGGYGYTF. The DNA for the CDR3 is TGTGCCAGCAGCCCTATTACAGGGGGCTATGGCTACACCTTC.

This chain joins TRBV23-1 and TRBJ1-6; no reliable D call. TRBV23-1 is recorded as an ORF, its role being uncertain. V was cut by 8 bases and J by 7 bases, with 12 bases left in between. CDR3 size: 13 residues. The DNA of the CDR3 is TGCGCCAGCCCCTCGGGGAGAAATTCACCCCTCCACTTT. Encoded protein: CASPSGRNSPLHF.